The 12 T cell receptor beta chains in this list originate from one sample, sequenced in a study of metastatic and nonmetastatic thyroid tumors. TCRdb used MiXCR to call clones anew from the PCR reads. This table has about 6,000 clones, roughly 30% appearing once. Until they underwent thyroid surgery, no patient had received any treatment. The material sequenced was adjacent normal tissue. Every receptor here comes from a female donor with papillary thyroid cancer or a benign thyroid nodule (not recorded which). Some clones in this sample may be carry-over from other donors' samples.

In its sample, this clone ranks as medium-sized. This chain joins TRBV20-1 and TRBJ1-2, with TRBD1 matching over 11 bases. The CDR3 extends over 13 amino acids. J lost 12 bases, V lost 4 bases, and 10 bases had no gene match. CDR1 DFQATT and CDR2 SNEGSKA come from the germline V gene (reference sequence). The chain's CDR3 is CSAIPDRGLYNTF. CDR3 in DNA: TGCAGTGCTATTCCGGACAGGGGGCTTTATAACACCTTC.

In its sample, this clone was seen a few times. The J gene is TRBJ2-3, the V gene TRBV12-3 or TRBV12-4, with 10 bases fitting TRBD1. The trim removed 5 bases at V and 1 base at J, leaving 0 bases unmatched. CDR3 length equals 14 residues. CDR3 nucleotide sequence: TGTGCCAGCAGTGGGACAGGGGGCACAGATACGCAGTATTTT. Translated, it gives CASSGTGGTDTQYF.

The V gene is TRBV6-1, the J gene TRBJ2-7; D perhaps matches TRBD1 (5 bases). Germline assignment: CDR1 MNHNS and CDR2 SASEGT. The CDR3 is 13 residues long. Trimming stripped 7 bases from V and 3 bases from J, with 13 bases between. The CDR3 DNA is TGTGCCAGCACTTTAGGACAAAGCTACGAGCAGTACTTC. It encodes CASTLGQSYEQYF.

The V and J genes are TRBV2 and TRBJ1-2; TRBD1 agrees at 7 bases. CDR1 SNHLY and CDR2 FYNNEI come from the germline V gene. The V segment lost 6 bases and the J segment 6 bases; nucleotides outside the gene matches: 7. The CDR3 runs to 13 residues. CDR3 loop: CASREQGRDGYTF. In DNA, the CDR3 is TGTGCCAGCAGGGAACAGGGGAGGGATGGCTACACCTTC.

Points on this clone: One end of the junction is discordant with germline, which a read error may explain. The V call is TRBV9, the J call TRBJ1-2; D is unresolved. The CDR3 length is 12 residues. Per the germline V gene, CDR1 is SGDLS and CDR2 is YYNGEE. CDR3 bases: TGTGCCAGCAGCGGAGATAACCATGGCTACACCTTC. Translated, it gives CASSGDNHGYTF.

This clone came up once. CDR3: CASSPASGQTYSPLHF. For the CDR3, the DNA is TGTGCCAGCAGCCCCGCTTCCGGACAGACCTATTCACCCCTCCACTTT. V and J are TRBV11-2 and TRBJ1-6; D might be TRBD1 (6 bases). The CDR3 is 16 amino acids. Germline V gives CDR1 SGHAT, CDR2 FQNNGV. Trimming shortened V by 5 bases and J by 8 bases, and 19 bases separated the two germline ends.

This clone was recorded at least ten times. It may be a read error: a sequence one base away is much more abundant. The same CDR3 can be traced to other DNA sequences in this sample. The J gene is TRBJ2-3, the V gene TRBV9; D may be TRBD1 (7 bases). Germline CDR1 is SGDLS and CDR2 is YYNGEE. The CDR3 is made up of 17 amino acids. CDR3 in DNA: TGTGCCAGCAGCCGTCAGGGGGGAACCCCTAGCACAGATACACAGTATTTT. Protein: CASSRQGGTPSTDTQYF.

Many counts were recorded for this clone. The chain uses TRBV4-3 and TRBJ2-7; TRBD2 might be the D (6 bases). The CDR3 contains 14 residues. Trimming removed 4 bases at V and 3 bases at J, with 13 bases between. Germline CDR1 reads LGHNA; CDR2 reads YSLEER. The CDR3 DNA reads TGCGCCAGCAGCCCCGACGGGAGTAACTACGAGCAGTACTTC. Its translation: CASSPDGSNYEQYF.

This clone was counted between two and nine times. A junction boundary mismatches the germline segment, possibly from a read error. This chain joins TRBV29-1 and TRBJ1-5; D gene ambiguous. The CDR3 consists of 12 residues. CDR1 and CDR2 from the germline V gene are SQVTM and ANQGSEA. CDR3 loop: CSVGGVNQPQHF. CDR3 sequence (DNA): TGCAGCGTTGGCGGGGTTAATCAGCCCCAGCACTTT.

This clone is categorized as large. This chain joins TRBV6-2 or TRBV6-3 and TRBJ2-7, with TRBD2 as a possible D gene (5 bases). V was trimmed by 8 bases and J by 7 bases, leaving 12 bases between them. The CDR3 loop spans 11 amino acids. Germline V CDR1 and CDR2: MNHEY, SVGEGT. The CDR3 loop is CASGVSGEQYF. CDR3 sequence (DNA): TGTGCCAGCGGCGTATCGGGGGAGCAGTACTTC.

The chain employs TRBV2 and TRBJ2-7, with D possibly TRBD1 on 5 matching bases. The CDR3 totals 13 residues. The V end was cut by 10 bases, the J end by 7 bases, with 20 bases between. Germline V gene sequence: CDR1 SNHLY, CDR2 FYNNEI. The CDR3 loop is CATSPDNSEEQYF. CDR3 DNA sequence: TGTGCCACCAGCCCGGACAACTCCGAAGAGCAGTACTTC.

This clone ranks as medium-sized. The chain employs TRBV20-1 and TRBJ2-1; 9 bases are shared with TRBD1. Unmatched junction bases numbered 10, after V lost 0 bases and J lost 7 bases. CDR3 length: 16 amino acids. From germline, CDR1 is DFQATT and CDR2 SNEGSKA (reference sequence). The CDR3 protein is CSARDLPGTGRNEQFF. CDR3 coding DNA: TGCAGTGCTAGAGATCTCCCCGGGACAGGGCGGAATGAGCAGTTCTTC.